This TCR beta chain was obtained from a study of response to subunit inactivated influenza vaccine. TCRdb called the RT-PCR reads again in MiXCR, with one record for every CDR3 protein. In the table there are about 240,000 distinct CDR3 sequences, 9% to 15% of which are singletons. V lost 5 bases, J lost 4 bases, and 11 bases lay in between. The CDR3 contains 13 residues. CDR1 and CDR2 (germline): SGHTA, FQGTGA. With respect to this clonotype: Its specificity is not known.

Whole-study results and caveats: Researchers suggested that each seasonal influenza vaccination recruits few new T cells.

The specimen comprised non-naive T cells sorted from PBMCs, sampled 14 to 15 days before vaccination. The TCR originated in a middle-aged man who received an inactivated influenza vaccine. The chain links TRBV7-3 to TRBJ1-1, with a tentative D call TRBD1 (6 bases). The CDR3 nucleotides are TGTGCCAGCAGCCCACAGGGCACCACTGAAGCTTTCTTT. Encoded protein: CASSPQGTTEAFF.